This record concerns one TCR beta chain sequence. Its cognate antigen is unknown. The read terminates 3 residues ahead of where the CDR3 ends, so the germline J gene completes it. Germline V gene sequence: CDR1 SGHTA, CDR2 FQGTGA. V gave up 6 bases and J gave up 5 bases; unmatched junction bases: 7. The CDR3 is made up of 15 amino acids. Cervical HPV DNA detected by MY09/MY11 PCR, typed by dot-blot. The repertoire was sequenced with immunoSEQ multiplex PCR; TCRdb's copy has only in-frame clones and lacks some. The data include 20,000 to 25,000 clones; the top ten clones carry 2% to 3%. The data derive from a study of T cells in women clearing cervical HPV infection. About the study: Cases' blood sampling followed lesion detection by median approximately 150 days (90 to 200).

Study-level findings and limits: Repertoire richness, not evenness, was significantly elevated in CIN3+ cases versus controls.

The V call is TRBV7-3, the J call TRBJ1-6; 7 bases line up with TRBD1. This sequence originates from a woman aged 18 to 75 with a cervical HPV16 infection that either progressed to CIN3+ or cleared (not recorded which). The sequenced sample consisted of blood buffy coat. The CDR3 DNA, read in part, is TGTGCCAGCAGGATATCCGGGACAGATAATTCACCC. It yields the protein CASRISGTDNSP. The full CDR3 reads CASRISGTDNSPLHF.